This passage covers 13 T cell receptor beta chains from one sample sequenced in a study of blood T cell repertoires in COVID-19. The assay was immunoSEQ multiplex PCR, and TCRdb's table has in-frame clones only and misses some. The sample has 330,000 or so clones, roughly 90% seen once. The specimen sequenced was peripheral blood. Every receptor here comes from a woman aged 55 to 70 with COVID-19, enrolled during active disease.

The chain employs TRBV5-1 and TRBJ1-5, with no clear D. The germline V and J ends were trimmed by 1 base and 9 bases, with 14 bases remaining between them. The CDR3 is 14 residues long. CDR1 is SGHRS, CDR2 YFSETQ, per germline. CDR3 coding DNA: TGCGCCAGCAGCTTGTACGCGGAGACCGGGCCCCAGCATTTT. This encodes CASSLYAETGPQHF.

The chain is built from TRBV28 and TRBJ1-2; 8 bases agree with TRBD1. CDR3 length: 15 residues. The junction had 9 bases not matched to a gene; V was cut back by 5 bases and J by 4 bases. The V gene's germline CDR1 is MDHEN and CDR2 SYDVKM. The DNA for the CDR3 is TGTGCCAGCAGTCCGCAGACAGGGGCTCTCTATGGCTACACCTTC. As protein: CASSPQTGALYGYTF.

This clone was picked up one time. The chain carries TRBV19 and TRBJ2-7; 9 positions agree with TRBD1. Germline values: CDR1 LNHDA, CDR2 SQIVND (reference sequence). The V gene end was trimmed by 5 bases and the J gene end by 4 bases; junction bases not matched to a gene: 6. The CDR3 has 14 amino acids. The DNA of the CDR3 is TGTGCCAGTAGTTTTGGACAGGGGAGGTACGAGCAGTACTTC. It translates to CASSFGQGRYEQYF.

The CDR3 reads CASSTTTGHYGYTF. The CDR3 DNA is TGTGCCAGCAGCACTACGACAGGTCACTATGGCTACACCTTC. The rearrangement joins TRBV27 to TRBJ1-2; possibly TRBD1 for D (6 bases). The CDR3 runs to 14 residues. Germline loops: CDR1 MNHEY, CDR2 SMNVEV (reference sequence). V lost 6 bases and J lost 3, with 14 bases in between.

This chain joins TRBV7-2 and TRBJ1-2; 12 bases agree with TRBD1. Unmatched junction bases numbered 8, after V lost 5 bases and J lost 10 bases. This CDR3 spans 14 amino acids. In germline, CDR1 is SGHTA, CDR2 FQGNSA. The CDR3 loop is CASSGTGGAFVYTF. In DNA form, the CDR3 reads TGTGCCAGCAGCGGGACAGGGGGCGCGTTTGTCTACACCTTC.

This clone was picked up one time. The gene calls are TRBV5-5 and TRBJ2-1; D possibly corresponds to TRBD1 (6 bases). The CDR3 is 14 residues long. The V end lost 4 bases, the J end lost 1 base, and 9 bases lay between the germline ends. Looked up from germline, CDR1 is SGHKS and CDR2 is YYEKEE (reference sequence). The CDR3 nucleotides read TGTGCCAGCAGCCGGACAGAATCCTACAATGAGCAGTTCTTC. Translation: CASSRTESYNEQFF. Supplemented by reference TRBV5-5 and TRBJ2-1, the full variable domain reads DAGVTQSPTHLIKTRGQQVTLRCSPISGHKSVSWYQQVLGQGPQFIFQYYEKEERGRGNFPDRFSARQFPNYSSELNVNALLLGDSALYLCASSRTESYNEQFFGPGTRLTVL.

The CDR3 DNA reads as TGCGCCAGCAGCCAAGTAGGAAGGACAGATAATTCACCCCTCCACTTT. Protein product: CASSQVGRTDNSPLHF. V is TRBV4-1 and J is TRBJ1-6; TRBD1 might be the D (6 bases). The CDR3 consists of 16 residues. Germline V gene data show CDR1 as MGHRA and CDR2 as YSYEKL. Trimming shortened V by 1 base and J by 5 bases, and 12 bases separated the two germline ends.

The V and J genes are TRBV2 and TRBJ1-6; D perhaps matches TRBD1 (6 bases). The CDR3 totals 13 residues. V dropped 8 bases and J dropped 10 bases, with 15 bases sitting between them. Per the germline V gene, CDR1 is SNHLY and CDR2 is FYNNEI. The CDR3 reads CASLKQGTSPLHF. As DNA, the CDR3 is TGTGCCAGCTTAAAACAGGGTACCTCACCCCTCCACTTT.

The gene calls are TRBV7-9 and TRBJ1-2, with 7 nucleotides matching TRBD1. With V trimmed by 4 bases and J by 4 bases, 9 bases remained unmatched. CDR3 length: 15 amino acids. Germline V CDR1 and CDR2: SEHNR, FQNEAQ (reference sequence). The DNA of the CDR3 is TGTGCCAGCAGCTCCACTCGGACAGGAATCTATGGCTACACCTTC. It specifies CASSSTRTGIYGYTF.

This chain uses TRBV7-3 with TRBJ2-1; TRBD1 aligns across 9 bases. The V segment lost 5 bases and the J segment 8 bases; nucleotides outside the gene matches: 7. CDR1 SGHTA and CDR2 FQGTGA come from the germline V gene. This CDR3 has 14 residues. The CDR3 sequence: CASSTGTGSDEQFF. CDR3 coding DNA: TGTGCCAGCAGCACCGGGACAGGGTCCGATGAGCAGTTCTTC.

This clone was seen only once. The V and J genes are TRBV5-1 and TRBJ2-7; 13 nucleotides align to TRBD2. Trimming took 4 bases from V and 2 from J; bases not matched to a gene: 6. The CDR3 has 16 residues. Germline loops: CDR1 SGHRS, CDR2 YFSETQ. Here the CDR3 DNA reads TGCGCCAGCAGCACCGGACTAGCGGGGGTAGCCTACGAGCAGTACTTC. This encodes CASSTGLAGVAYEQYF.

This chain uses TRBV11-3 with TRBJ1-6; tentatively, D is TRBD1 (5 bases). V gave up 2 bases and J gave up 7 bases, with 12 bases separating them. CDR1 is SGHNT and CDR2 is YENEEA in the germline V gene. This CDR3 is built from 15 residues. The chain's CDR3 is CASSLSSGGNSPLHF. In DNA, the CDR3 is TGTGCCAGCAGCTTATCTTCGGGGGGAAATTCACCCCTCCACTTT. Full variable domain (remainder filled in from reference TRBV11-3 and TRBJ1-6): EAGVVQSPRYKIIEKKQPVAFWCNPISGHNTLYWYLQNLGQGPELLIRYENEEAVDDSQLPKDRFSAERLKGVDSTLKIQPAELGDSAVYLCASSLSSGGNSPLHFGNGTRLTVT.

This chain connects TRBV30 to TRBJ1-5, with TRBD1 identical over 7 bases. CDR1 and CDR2 from the germline V gene are GTSNPN and SVGIG (reference sequence). The J segment lost 1 base and the V segment lost 4 bases, leaving 1 base of the junction unmatched. There are 13 residues in the CDR3. The CDR3 DNA sequence: TGTGCCTGGAACAGGGGAAGCAATCAGCCCCAGCATTTT. This sequence encodes CAWNRGSNQPQHF.